The clone carrying this TCR beta chain was observed many times. The CDR3 loop spans 14 amino acids. The V end lost 0 bases, the J end lost 9 bases, and 12 bases lay between the germline ends. CDR1 and CDR2 (germline): ENHRY, SYGVKD. TCRdb re-called the reads through MiXCR, storing one row per CDR3 protein. The sample includes around 280,000 distinct CDR3 sequences, around 15% seen only once; the top ten take around 8.8%. This sample is part of a study of T cell repertoires in cytomegalovirus infection. The sequence came from a human donor in good health (CMV status not recorded). Some clones in this sample may be carry-over from other donors' samples. V usage is TRBV10-3 and J usage is TRBJ2-1; D not certain. The sequenced sample was PBMCs. The CDR3 DNA follows: TGTGCCATCAGTGAGTCGGGGTCAGAAGGTGAGCAGTTCTTC. Translating gives CAISESGSEGEQFF.